This T cell receptor (beta chain) came from a study of cytomegalovirus exposure and HLA in healthy donors. Study-wide points: Cytomegalovirus-associated TCR beta chains were listed, numbering around 150.

The approximately 120-subject validation cohort, separate from the roughly 670-subject first cohort, included the donors. Regarding this clone: Its antigen is as yet unknown.

CDR3 length equals 15 residues. CDR1 SNHLY and CDR2 FYNNEI come from the germline V gene. After removal of 6 bases from V and 4 bases from J, the junction contained 8 bases not matched to a gene. Sequenced by immunoSEQ multiplex PCR; TCRdb stores in-frame clones only, minus some. Of 200,000 to 300,000 clones listed, 80% to 90% are singletons. The sequenced sample was PBMCs. V usage is TRBV2 and J usage is TRBJ1-4; 7 nucleotides match TRBD1. The receptor comes from a young man in good health and CMV-seronegative. This chain's CDR3 is CASSNLGQSNEKLFF. CDR3 bases: TGTGCCAGCAGCAACTTGGGACAGAGTAATGAAAAACTGTTTTTT.